Below are 27 T cell receptor beta chains sequenced from a single sample in a study of cytomegalovirus exposure and HLA in healthy donors. Researchers ran the PCR with 60 Vbeta and 13 Jbeta primers. Clones were read by immunoSEQ multiplex PCR, and TCRdb kept only the in-frame ones, dropping some. Here the sample spans around 190,000 clones, roughly 85% being singletons. Sequenced: PBMCs. Receptors were obtained from a woman aged 40 to 50 in good health and CMV-seronegative.

The V and J genes are TRBV30 and TRBJ1-6; 9 bases line up with TRBD1. V was pared by 5 bases and J by 6 bases, with 8 bases of the junction left unmatched. Germline CDR1 reads GTSNPN; CDR2 reads SVGIG (reference sequence). The CDR3 covers 15 residues. CDR3 in amino acids: CAWDLPGQGNSPLHF. For the CDR3, the DNA is TGTGCCTGGGACCTACCGGGACAGGGTAATTCACCCCTCCACTTT.

The chain joins TRBV28 to TRBJ1-1; D may be TRBD1 (5 bases). V was trimmed by 1 base and J by 1 base, leaving 7 bases between them. The CDR3 covers 14 residues. CDR1 and CDR2 from the germline V gene are MDHEN and SYDVKM. The CDR3 DNA reads TGTGCCAGCAGTTTATACAGGACGAACACTGAAGCTTTCTTT. Protein product: CASSLYRTNTEAFF.

A remark on this clone: Sequence at one end of the junction differs from germline and may be a read error. The chain employs TRBV7-9 and TRBJ1-1; D is unresolved. The CDR3 is 12 amino acids. The germline gives CDR1 SEHNR, CDR2 FQNEAQ (reference sequence). The CDR3 DNA reads as TGTTCCAGCAGCTTTCTGCAGACTGAAGCTTTCTTT. It codes for CSSSFLQTEAFF.

As regards this clone: A read error may produce the germline difference seen at one junction end. The chain couples TRBV27 to TRBJ2-7; 8 nucleotides agree with TRBD1. This CDR3 comprises 16 residues. Germline lookup yields CDR1 MNHEY and CDR2 SMNVEV (reference sequence). Written as DNA, the CDR3 is TGTGCCAGCAGTTTCAGGGGGCCGTTTAATTTTGAGGAGCCGTACTTC. Residues: CASSFRGPFNFEEPYF.

The chain carries TRBV15 and TRBJ2-5, with a weak D call TRBD1 (6 bases). The germline V gene encodes CDR1 LNHNV and CDR2 YYDKDF (reference sequence). The CDR3 is 15 amino acids. V gave up 5 bases and J gave up 4 bases, with 17 bases separating them. The CDR3 sequence: CATSFQQGGGETQYF. In nucleotides, the CDR3 is TGTGCCACCAGCTTCCAACAGGGTGGCGGAGAGACCCAGTACTTC.

This chain connects TRBV6-5 to TRBJ2-5; the match to TRBD1 covers 9 bases. The end of the DNA fits TRBJ2-7 better, so the J call may be wrong. Looked up from germline, CDR1 is MNHEY and CDR2 is SVGAGI. CDR3 length: 13 amino acids. For the CDR3, the DNA is TGTGCCAGCAGTCCTGGGACAGGGACCGAGCAGTACTTC. Encoded protein: CASSPGTGTEQYF.

This chain uses TRBV11-3 with TRBJ2-6; perhaps TRBD1 as D (5 bases). Trimming removed 1 base at V and 0 bases at J, with 13 bases between. The germline V gene encodes CDR1 SGHNT and CDR2 YENEEA. The CDR3 runs 18 residues. CDR3 in DNA: TGTGCCAGCAGCTTAGGAGGACACAAGAGCTCTGGGGCCAACGTCCTGACTTTC. Protein product: CASSLGGHKSSGANVLTF. Full variable domain (remainder filled in from reference TRBV11-3 and TRBJ2-6): EAGVVQSPRYKIIEKKQPVAFWCNPISGHNTLYWYLQNLGQGPELLIRYENEEAVDDSQLPKDRFSAERLKGVDSTLKIQPAELGDSAVYLCASSLGGHKSSGANVLTFGAGSRLTVL.

This clone was seen a few times. The chain uses TRBV11-2 and TRBJ2-1; maybe TRBD2 (6 bases). The germline CDR1 and CDR2 sequences are SGHAT and FQNNGV. This CDR3 contains 14 residues. Deletions cut 4 bases from V and 3 bases from J, with 10 bases between. CDR3 in DNA: TGTGCCAGCAGCTCACTAGCTTTCTACAATGAGCAGTTCTTC. This gives the protein CASSSLAFYNEQFF.

In DNA, the CDR3 is TGTGCCAGCAGACGACAGGGGGCTACAGTGGCTTTCTTT. It yields the protein CASRRQGATVAFF. The V call is TRBV6-1, the J call TRBJ1-1; 10 nucleotides line up with TRBD1. The ends lost 6 bases at V and 11 bases at J; junction bases unmatched: 9. The CDR3 is 13 residues long. Germline V gives CDR1 MNHNS, CDR2 SASEGT.

The chain recombines TRBV29-1 with TRBJ1-1; D is perhaps TRBD1 (6 bases). The V and J ends lost 8 bases and 7 bases respectively, with 17 bases between them. The CDR3 has 12 amino acids. Germline CDR1 reads SQVTM; CDR2 reads ANQGSEA. The CDR3 spells CSSTTGGLEAFF. CDR3 bases: TGCAGCTCCACGACGGGGGGGCTTGAAGCTTTCTTT.

The J gene is TRBJ2-7, the V gene TRBV28; TRBD2 matches 8 bases. After removal of 3 bases from V and 3 bases from J, the junction contained 7 bases not matched to a gene. The CDR3 is 15 amino acids. Germline V gene data show CDR1 as MDHEN and CDR2 as SYDVKM. The CDR3 here is CASSFILSGNYEQYF. CDR3 DNA: TGTGCCAGCAGTTTTATTCTTAGCGGGAACTACGAGCAGTACTTC.

This clone was found once. The chain carries TRBV5-4 and TRBJ2-5; 7 bases match TRBD1. The V and J ends lost 4 bases and 1 base, in that order; junction bases with no gene match: 10. CDR3 length equals 16 residues. Germline lookup yields CDR1 SGHNT and CDR2 YYREEE (reference sequence). The CDR3 DNA follows: TGTGCCAGCAGCCAGCCGGGACAGAGGGCCCAAGAGACCCAGTACTTC. The encoded protein is CASSQPGQRAQETQYF.

The rearrangement joins TRBV7-8 to TRBJ2-2; D perhaps matches TRBD1 (5 bases). V was shortened by 2 bases and J by 6 bases, with 22 bases between the two germline ends. The germline V gene encodes CDR1 SGHVS and CDR2 FQNEAQ. There are 18 residues in the CDR3. The DNA for the CDR3 is TGTGCCAGCAGCTTATACGGTGGGGTGGCAGGGTATGCCGGGGAGCTGTTTTTT. This encodes CASSLYGGVAGYAGELFF. Full variable domain (outside the CDR3, taken from reference TRBV7-8 and TRBJ2-2): GAGVSQSPRYKVAKRGQDVALRCDPISGHVSLFWYQQALGQGPEFLTYFQNEAQLDKSGLPSDRFFAERPEGSVSTLKIQRTQQEDSAVYLCASSLYGGVAGYAGELFFGEGSRLTVL.

This clone was observed once. The CDR3: CASTPAGLPGLSGANVLTF. The CDR3 DNA is TGTGCCAGTACCCCGGCGGGACTTCCCGGGTTGTCTGGGGCCAACGTCCTGACTTTC. V and J are TRBV19 and TRBJ2-6; a possible D gene is TRBD2 (6 bases). CDR3 length equals 19 residues. V shed 7 bases and J shed 1 base, with 23 bases lying between them. Germline V gene lookup returns CDR1 LNHDA and CDR2 SQIVND (reference sequence).

This clone has a single count. This chain links TRBV5-1 with TRBJ1-1, with a tentative D call TRBD1 (5 bases). This CDR3 has 14 residues. CDR1 is SGHRS, CDR2 YFSETQ, per germline. V lost 6 bases and J 0 bases, leaving 12 bases between the germline ends. The CDR3 loop is CASNSGLLNTEAFF. CDR3 DNA: TGCGCCAGCAACTCGGGACTGTTGAACACTGAAGCTTTCTTT.

This clone was seen more than once but under ten times. The rearrangement uses TRBV4-3 and TRBJ2-3, with a possible D match to TRBD2 (6 bases). V was shortened by 3 bases and J by 3 bases, with 16 bases between the two germline ends. Germline lookup yields CDR1 LGHNA and CDR2 YSLEER. CDR3 length: 16 residues. CDR3: CASSQASESWTDTQYF. The CDR3 nucleotides are TGCGCCAGCAGCCAGGCTAGCGAGAGCTGGACAGATACGCAGTATTTT.

The rearrangement joins TRBV16 to TRBJ1-4; no clear D. Germline loops: CDR1 KGHSY, CDR2 FQNENV. Trimming removed 7 bases from V and 8 bases from J, with 11 bases in between. This CDR3 has 12 residues. The CDR3 spells CASTQYQEKLFF. In nucleotides, the CDR3 is TGTGCCAGCACTCAATATCAGGAAAAACTGTTTTTT.

The chain carries TRBV27 and TRBJ2-1; 12 nucleotides align to TRBD2. This CDR3 is 15 amino acids long. Trimming cost V 6 bases and J 7 bases; bases outside gene matches: 7. Germline V CDR1 and CDR2: MNHEY, SMNVEV (reference sequence). CDR3 nucleotides: TGTGCCAGCAGACATTCTAGCGGGAGGGGTAATGAGCAGTTCTTC. It specifies CASRHSSGRGNEQFF.

This chain joins TRBV7-2 and TRBJ2-5; D gene uncertain. This CDR3 region has 13 residues. The germline CDR1 and CDR2 sequences are SGHTA and FQGNSA. V lost 5 bases, J lost 5 bases, and 12 bases lay in between. The CDR3 protein is CASSLPRRETQYF. For the CDR3, the DNA is TGTGCCAGCAGCCTTCCCCGTCGGGAGACCCAGTACTTC.

V gene TRBV5-5 combines with J gene TRBJ2-7; the match to TRBD1 covers 8 bases. V trimming: 2 bases; J trimming: 0 bases; junction bases outside the gene matches: 4. CDR1 and CDR2 (germline): SGHKS, YYEKEE (reference sequence). The CDR3 runs 15 residues. Written as DNA, the CDR3 is TGTGCCAGCAGCTTTCCCGGGACAGGCTCCTACGAGCAGTACTTC. Protein product: CASSFPGTGSYEQYF.

The genes are TRBV7-2 and TRBJ2-7, with D possibly TRBD1 on 6 matching bases. Per germline, CDR1 SGHTA and CDR2 FQGNSA. The CDR3 contains 15 residues. With 4 bases removed from V and 5 bases from J, the gap between germline ends came to 18 bases. CDR3 nucleotide sequence: TGTGCCAGCAGCTCCACGGTTACAGGGATCGACGAGCAGTACTTC. This encodes CASSSTVTGIDEQYF.

This chain joins TRBV2 and TRBJ2-2, with 10 positions matching TRBD1. CDR1 and CDR2 from the germline V gene are SNHLY and FYNNEI. The CDR3 length is 16 residues. After removal of 5 bases from V and 4 bases from J, the junction contained 7 bases not matched to a gene. In DNA form, the CDR3 reads TGTGCCAGCAGTTACACCGGGACAGGGGCCACCGGGGAGCTGTTTTTT. It translates to CASSYTGTGATGELFF.

This clone was seen more than once but under ten times. This sequence joins TRBV5-6 and TRBJ2-2; the D gene is possibly TRBD2 (6 bases). Germline CDR1 is SGHDT and CDR2 is YYEEEE. This CDR3 region has 16 residues. The V end lost 3 bases, the J end lost 6 bases, and 18 bases lay between the germline ends. CDR3 DNA: TGTGCCAGCAGCTCGACTCCGAGTAGCGGCCCCGGGGAGCTGTTTTTT. Its protein is CASSSTPSSGPGELFF.

This chain uses TRBV6-5 with TRBJ2-7; 7 bases line up with TRBD1. The CDR3 spans 15 residues. Germline values: CDR1 MNHEY, CDR2 SVGAGI. The V gene end was trimmed by 6 bases and the J gene end by 4 bases; junction bases not matched to a gene: 12. CDR3 nucleotides: TGTGCCAGCAGACTGACAGGGAGTGGGCTTTACGAGCAGTACTTC. It translates to CASRLTGSGLYEQYF.

This rearrangement joins TRBV30 to TRBJ1-1; tentative D call: TRBD1 (5 bases). Germline loops: CDR1 GTSNPN, CDR2 SVGIG (reference sequence). The CDR3 is 13 amino acids. The V gene lost 0 bases and the J gene lost 4 bases, with 9 bases spanning the gap. CDR3 nucleotide sequence: TGTGCCTGGAGTGTAAGGGGACTCACTGAAGCTTTCTTT. It is translated as CAWSVRGLTEAFF.

In this sample, this clone turned up once. V gene TRBV19 combines with J gene TRBJ2-3, with D possibly TRBD1 on 6 matching bases. CDR3 length equals 16 residues. Per the germline V gene, CDR1 is LNHDA and CDR2 is SQIVND (reference sequence). The ends were cut back, 3 bases at V and 2 bases at J, with 15 bases in the middle. This CDR3 reads CASSIQGRSYTDTQYF. The CDR3, as DNA: TGTGCCAGTAGTATCCAGGGGCGCTCTTACACAGATACGCAGTATTTT. The full variable domain, in which reference TRBV19 and TRBJ2-3 provide the parts outside the CDR3, is DGGITQSPKYLFRKEGQNVTLSCEQNLNHDAMYWYRQDPGQGLRLIYYSQIVNDFQKGDIAEGYSVSREKKESFPLTVTSAQKNPTAFYLCASSIQGRSYTDTQYFGPGTRLTVL.

This chain joins TRBV7-8 and TRBJ1-2; weak D call: TRBD1 (5 bases). The CDR3 consists of 14 residues. CDR1 and CDR2 (germline): SGHVS, FQNEAQ. V was pared by 5 bases and J by 5 bases, with 15 bases between. CDR3 coding DNA: TGTGCCAGCAGCGGGGAGGGGCAGTGGTATGGCTACACCTTC. Its protein is CASSGEGQWYGYTF.